This is a list of T cell receptor beta chains from one sample in a study of T cells after yellow fever vaccination. TCRdb used MiXCR to reprocess the 5' RACE reads, holding one entry per CDR3 protein. The sample has just over 300,000 distinct CDR3 sequences, roughly 3.5% seen once. Specimen: PBMCs, collected on the day of the yellow fever booster vaccination. The receptors were sampled from a man aged 18 to 30 who received the YFV17D yellow fever vaccine. Each CDR3 is given with its conserved first and last residue. Each record gives: clone size, V gene, D gene, J gene, CDR3 protein, CDR3 DNA. D genes are given only for firm matches. A row's size may be missing; if present it is once, few, many or a size class.

>NA|TRBV6-5|TRBD1|TRBJ1-2
CASSYRTGGARDGYTF
TGTGCCAGCAGTTACCGTACAGGGGGCGCGAGGGATGGCTACACCTTC
>many|TRBV5-1|TRBD2|TRBJ2-5
CASSKDARIKRGGPETQYF
TGCGCCAGCAGCAAAGACGCCCGTATTAAGCGGGGGGGCCCGGAGACCCAGTACTTC
>many|TRBV10-3|TRBD1|TRBJ2-3
CAIGQGGNTQYF
TGTGCCATCGGACAGGGGGGAAATACGCAGTATTTT
>NA|TRBV5-4|TRBD2|TRBJ2-2
CASSSGTRKTGELFF
TGTGCCAGCAGCTCCGGGACTAGGAAGACCGGGGAGCTGTTTTTT
>many|TRBV20-1|NA|TRBJ2-4
CSARSRGGNIQYF
TGCAGTGCTAGATCACGTGGAGGGAACATTCAGTACTTC
>NA|TRBV4-1|NA|TRBJ1-4
CASSQDRVLTNEKLFF
TGCGCCAGCAGCCAAGACAGGGTGTTAACTAATGAAAAACTGTTTTTT
>NA|TRBV7-8|TRBD2|TRBJ2-5
CASSPRTRTFQETQYF
TGTGCCAGCAGCCCGAGGACTAGGACATTCCAAGAGACCCAGTACTTC
>many|TRBV6-1|TRBD1|TRBJ2-2
CASRIQGAGELFF
TGTGCCAGCAGAATACAGGGGGCCGGGGAGCTGTTTTTT
>NA|TRBV5-5|NA|TRBJ2-5
CASSLFSEETQYF
TGTGCCAGCAGCTTGTTTAGCGAAGAGACCCAGTACTTC
>NA|TRBV7-2|NA|TRBJ2-3
CASSLGDRLSTDRQFF
TGTGCCAGCAGCTTAGGAGACAGGCTTAGCACAGATAGGCAGTTTTTT
>many|TRBV10-2|NA|TRBJ2-7
CASGTSKFSEQYF
TGCGCCAGCGGGACTTCCAAGTTCTCCGAGCAGTACTTC
>many|TRBV5-1|NA|TRBJ1-1
CASSLERGAEMNTEAFF
TGCGCCAGCAGCTTGGAAAGAGGGGCAGAGATGAACACTGAAGCTTTCTTT
>few|TRBV12-3/TRBV12-4|TRBD1|TRBJ1-6
CASTRRVRTGVGNSPLHF
TGTGCCAGCACCAGGAGGGTCCGTACAGGGGTGGGCAATTCACCCCTCCACTTT
>few|TRBV5-1|NA|TRBJ1-1
CASSSHTGYLNTEAFF
TGCGCCAGCAGCTCTCACACAGGGTACCTGAACACTGAAGCTTTCTTT
>many|TRBV20-1|TRBD2|TRBJ2-3
CSARDLQERDTDTQYF
TGCAGTGCTAGAGATCTCCAGGAGCGGGACACAGATACGCAGTATTTT
>many|TRBV6-1|TRBD2|TRBJ2-1
CASSENSGAYNEQFF
TGTGCCAGCAGTGAAAACAGCGGGGCGTACAATGAGCAGTTCTTC
>NA|TRBV5-4|NA|TRBJ2-7
CASSFLLEEQYF
TGTGCCAGCAGCTTCCTTTTGGAGGAGCAGTACTTC
>NA|TRBV9|TRBD1|TRBJ2-1
CASSVRASGQGLNEQFF
TGTGCCAGCAGCGTAAGAGCTTCGGGACAGGGTTTGAATGAGCAGTTCTTC
>many|TRBV4-1|TRBD2|TRBJ2-7
CASSQGLAASKVYEQYF
TGCGCCAGCAGCCAAGGGCTAGCGGCCAGTAAAGTCTACGAGCAGTACTTC
>many|TRBV6-2/TRBV6-3|NA|TRBJ1-2
CASSRTANYGYTF
TGTGCCAGCAGCCGCACCGCTAACTATGGCTACACCTTC
>many|TRBV20-1|NA|TRBJ2-5
CSARGGSGAEETQYF
TGCAGTGCTAGAGGTGGCTCGGGTGCCGAAGAAACCCAGTACTTC
>few|TRBV25-1|NA|TRBJ1-2
CASSEGEITSGYGYTF
TGTGCCAGCAGTGAAGGAGAGATCACCAGCGGCTATGGCTACACCTTC
>few|TRBV20-1|NA|TRBJ1-1
CSALRDATTEAFF
TGCAGTGCCCTCCGGGACGCTACCACTGAAGCTTTCTTT
>many|TRBV12-3/TRBV12-4|TRBD2|TRBJ2-3
CASSWTSGRQDTQYF
TGTGCCAGCAGTTGGACTAGCGGGAGGCAGGATACGCAGTATTTT
>many|TRBV7-9|TRBD1|TRBJ2-7
CASSWGQTTYEQYF
TGTGCCAGCAGCTGGGGACAGACTACCTACGAGCAGTACTTC
>many|TRBV18|NA|TRBJ1-1
CASSPSAAGLVEAFF
TGTGCCAGCTCACCAAGTGCCGCGGGGCTAGTTGAAGCTTTCTTT
>many|TRBV7-2|NA|TRBJ2-5
CASFQRGTQYF
TGTGCCAGCTTTCAGAGGGGGACCCAGTACTTC
>NA|TRBV24-1|TRBD2|TRBJ2-5
CAAGGPGETQYF
TGTGCCGCGGGGGGGCCCGGTGAGACCCAGTACTTC